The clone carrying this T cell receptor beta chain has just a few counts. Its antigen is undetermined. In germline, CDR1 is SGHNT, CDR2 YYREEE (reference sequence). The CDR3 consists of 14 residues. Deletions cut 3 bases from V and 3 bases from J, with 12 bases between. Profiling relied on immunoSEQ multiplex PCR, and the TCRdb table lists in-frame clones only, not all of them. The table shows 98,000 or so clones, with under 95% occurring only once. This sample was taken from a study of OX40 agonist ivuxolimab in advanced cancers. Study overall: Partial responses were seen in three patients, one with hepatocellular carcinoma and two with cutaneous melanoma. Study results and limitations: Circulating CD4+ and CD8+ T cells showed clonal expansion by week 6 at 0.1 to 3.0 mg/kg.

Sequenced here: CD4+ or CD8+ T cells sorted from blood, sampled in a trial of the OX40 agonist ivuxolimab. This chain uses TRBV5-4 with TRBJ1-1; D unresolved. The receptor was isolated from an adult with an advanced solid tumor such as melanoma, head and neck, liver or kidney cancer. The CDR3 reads CASSYPPWDTEAFF. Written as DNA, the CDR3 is TGTGCCAGCAGCTATCCCCCGTGGGACACTGAAGCTTTCTTT.